Sequencing of this TCR beta chain was carried out in a study of T cell responses to AZD1222 COVID-19 vaccine (dated by TCRdb to 2020 to 2023). A note on the overall study: Because spike-specific TCR depth and breadth did not differ between the two schedules, AZD1222 recipients who got a second dose at roughly 4 weeks were pooled with those who got a second dose at roughly 12 weeks. A total of 233 trial participants underwent TCR sequencing, of whom approximately 200 had received two doses of AZD1222 and 26 had received two doses of the MenACWY control vaccine. Trial participants were enrolled into age subgroups of 18-55, 56-69 and 70-plus years, which contained roughly 150, 30 and 60 TCR-sequenced participants, respectively. General conclusions and limits of the study: Conclusions about previously exposed vaccinees are limited because only six or seven AZD1222 recipients were SARS-CoV-2 seropositive at baseline. The whole spike protein was spanned by vaccine-associated CD4 TCRs, and dominant responses were seen in regions 160-218 and 743-854. Epitopes outside the regions mutated in the B.1.351 and B.1.1.7 variants were reportedly recognized by nearly half of the unique spike-specific TCRs. In the small 56-69-year group, the increase in depth fell short of significance, most likely because of low power. After two AZD1222 doses, both the breadth and the depth of spike-specific TCRs were significantly higher than at day 0 and than in MenACWY recipients. Because no samples from the day 14 peak response were available, repertoires could be characterized only after the peak T cell response. Participants were mostly white British, with more females than males. The authors suggested clonal diversity may have been underestimated.

Comments on this clone: Its antigen is still unknown. There are no base qualities to consult, and no much larger clone falls within one base.

The CDR3 regions of human TCRbeta chains were analyzed by immunosequencing. On the study's bioinformatics: Repertoire TCRs were matched against a reference library of SARS-CoV-2-specific TCRs generated with the MIRA antigen-specificity platform. Breadth meant the fraction of unique TCRs that were SARS-CoV-2-associated, whereas depth meant the fraction of total T cells that were SARS-CoV-2-associated. Using the MIRA data, each spike-specific TCR was assigned both to the spike region to which the TCR was reactive and to a CD4 or CD8 class. Log10-transformed breadth and depth values were compared by one-way ANOVA with Sidak's multiple comparisons tests. TCRdb took over this immuneACCESS table, retaining in-frame rearrangements with V and J assigned. Such tables are incomplete; in checked studies, under half of the missing clones stem from an unresolved V gene, and the remainder is unexplained. The V and J calls and clone size were taken over from that table, and D and trimming were inferred from the DNA. The sample table holds approximately 200,000 clones, of which around 90% were seen once. The ten largest clones take up around 7.9% of the sample.

From cysteine to phenylalanine, the CDR3 is 15 amino acids long. Of all the DNA, just the CDR3 is kept, 45 bases in frame from base 1. V ends up 2 bases short and J 7 bases short, with an unmatched junction base count of 5. CDR1 and CDR2, per the germline V gene, are SGHTS and YDEGEE. The time point label on this specimen signifies: baseline before first vaccination. Samples from vaccinated people were obtained from the UK trials COV001 and COV002, which included a single-blind randomized controlled phase 2/3 trial of AZD1222 (ChAdOx1 nCoV-19) in healthy adults. Trial participant PBMC samples were collected at day 0 and day 28 after the second dose for TCRbeta chain sequencing.

Specimen: peripheral blood, collected on day 0 of AZD1222 vaccination. The sequence joins TRBV5-8 to TRBJ1-6; TRBD1 lines up with 8 middle nucleotides. This clonotype was sampled from an adult in good health. The DNA sequence reads TGTGCCAGCAGCTTCTCGGGACAGGACAATTCACCCCTCCACTTT. Its translation is CASSFSGQDNSPLHF.